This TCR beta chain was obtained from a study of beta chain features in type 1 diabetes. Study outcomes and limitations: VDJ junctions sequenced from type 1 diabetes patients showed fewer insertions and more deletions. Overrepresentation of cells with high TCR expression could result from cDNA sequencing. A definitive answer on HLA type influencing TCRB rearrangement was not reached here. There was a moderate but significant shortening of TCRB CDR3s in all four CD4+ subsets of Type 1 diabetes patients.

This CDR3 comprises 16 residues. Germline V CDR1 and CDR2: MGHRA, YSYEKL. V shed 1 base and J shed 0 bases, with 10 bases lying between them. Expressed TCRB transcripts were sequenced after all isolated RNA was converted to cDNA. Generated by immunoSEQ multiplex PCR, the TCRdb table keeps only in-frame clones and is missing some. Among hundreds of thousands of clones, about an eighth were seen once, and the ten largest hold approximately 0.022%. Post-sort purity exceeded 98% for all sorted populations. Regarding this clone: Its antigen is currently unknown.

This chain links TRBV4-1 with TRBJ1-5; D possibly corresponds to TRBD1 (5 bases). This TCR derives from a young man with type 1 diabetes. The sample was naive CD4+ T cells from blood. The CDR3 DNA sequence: TGCGCCAGCAGCCAAGTGACCGGGGGTAGCAATCAGCCCCAGCATTTT. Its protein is CASSQVTGGSNQPQHF.